Presented here are 8 T cell receptor beta chains from one specimen sequenced in a study of T cell responses to AZD1222 COVID-19 vaccine. Produced via immunoSEQ multiplex PCR; TCRdb's table is partial and in-frame only. The sample holds about 160,000 clones, more than 85% seen once. The specimen was peripheral blood, collected 28 days after the second AZD1222 dose. Source of these receptors: an adult who received the AZD1222 COVID-19 vaccine.

This clone is a singleton in its sample. The chain couples TRBV28 to TRBJ1-2; TRBD1 matches at 9 bases. V shed 5 bases, J shed 8 bases, and the junction held 15 bases outside the gene matches. CDR3 length equals 16 residues. Germline-derived CDR1 and CDR2 are MDHEN and SYDVKM. CDR3 coding DNA: TGTGCCAGCAGTCCACTCCGGACAGGGGACCTGGTAGGCTACACCTTC. Encoded protein: CASSPLRTGDLVGYTF.

The V call is TRBV11-3, the J call TRBJ2-3; 7 bases match TRBD2. Germline trimming cut 1 base from V and 2 bases from J; bases unmatched to any gene: 6. The CDR3 is made up of 16 amino acids. Germline V gene sequence: CDR1 SGHNT, CDR2 YENEEA. CDR3 nucleotide sequence: TGTGCCAGCAGCTTAGGGGCTAGCGGTGTCACAGATACGCAGTATTTT. Its protein product is CASSLGASGVTDTQYF.

The J gene is TRBJ1-5, the V gene TRBV15; D call uncertain. Germline-derived CDR1 and CDR2 are LNHNV and YYDKDF (reference sequence). The CDR3 consists of 16 residues. Between the trimmed V and J ends, which lost 0 bases and 0 bases, there was a span of 9 bases. The CDR3: CATSRDRSGSNQPQHF. In DNA, the CDR3 is TGTGCCACCAGCAGAGATCGGTCCGGTAGCAATCAGCCCCAGCATTTT.

This clone has just one count. This chain uses TRBV2 with TRBJ2-1; unclear D gene. The V gene lost 5 bases and the J gene lost 4 bases, with 9 bases spanning the gap. CDR1 and CDR2 (germline): SNHLY, FYNNEI. This CDR3 contains 13 residues. CDR3 DNA sequence: TGTGCCAGCAGTAACGAGCGATACAATGAGCAGTTCTTC. Translating gives CASSNERYNEQFF.

This clone was seen once. J is TRBJ1-2 and V is TRBV11-2; possibly TRBD1 for D (5 bases). Looked up from germline, CDR1 is SGHAT and CDR2 is FQNNGV. CDR3 length: 15 residues. V was cut by 0 bases and J by 4 bases, with 12 bases left in between. CDR3 in amino acids: CASSLDLGEGYGYTF. CDR3 DNA: TGTGCCAGCAGCTTAGACCTGGGGGAAGGCTATGGCTACACCTTC.

J is TRBJ1-3 and V is TRBV20-1, with D possibly being TRBD1 (5 bases). The CDR3 length is 11 residues. Germline-derived CDR1 and CDR2 are DFQATT and SNEGSKA (reference sequence). DNA for the CDR3: TGCGCTGGGACCACTGGAAACACCATATATTTT. Its translation is CAGTTGNTIYF.

J is TRBJ1-1 and V is TRBV30; D might be TRBD1 (6 bases). The V end lost 4 bases, the J end lost 6 bases, and 21 bases lay between the germline ends. Germline-derived CDR1 and CDR2 are GTSNPN and SVGIG (reference sequence). The CDR3 has 15 residues. The CDR3 DNA reads TGTGCCTGGACCCACAGGGACCTAGTGGTGCCTGAAGCTTTCTTT. It yields the protein CAWTHRDLVVPEAFF.

V is TRBV12-3 or TRBV12-4 and J is TRBJ1-2; 8 positions match TRBD1. This CDR3 is 13 amino acids long. The V gene end was trimmed by 8 bases and the J gene end by 7 bases; junction bases not matched to a gene: 9. Here the CDR3 DNA reads TGTGCCAGCCATGGACAGGGAAATGCTGGCTACACCTTC. Translating it yields CASHGQGNAGYTF.